This note documents a single TCR beta chain sequence. Its specific antigen is unknown. No base quality values were provided; no much bigger clone lies one nucleotide off. TCRbeta CDR3 regions were amplified from genomic DNA by means of the immunoSEQ Assay, a bias-controlled multiplex PCR. The authors' pipeline ran thus. The number of nucleated cells in each sample was estimated by amplification of reference gene primers within the assay. To quantify the absolute abundance of each unique TCRbeta CDR3 rearrangement, sequence reads were collapsed and filtered. For each sample, productive Simpson clonality was calculated as the square root of Simpson's diversity index across productive rearrangements. This is the immuneACCESS table as TCRdb keeps it, with only in-frame sequences that have V and J called. A part of the clones is gone; compared with another copy, unresolved V genes explain less than half, and the rest is unexplained. The D gene and trimming were derived from the DNA, and the V and J assignments and clone size from that table. This sample holds 60,000 to 70,000 clones; more than 75% were observed only once. Around 10% of the sample belongs to the ten largest clones.

These data originate in a study of blood T cell repertoires in COVID-19 (TCRdb year 2020). For the study in its entirety: Samples covering the acute and convalescent phases of COVID-19 were provided by collaborators in the United States, Italy and Spain. Sample metadata almost always included a de-identified subject ID, COVID-19 status, age in years and sex. Samples came from the ongoing ImmuneRACE study (first 160 participants) plus 1,254 subjects from 6 global collaborators. The material from the prospective study consisted of cDNA or gDNA derived from T cells, B-cell-depleted T cells, or PBMCs. Where available, HLA class I and class II types were taken from metadata supplied by the sample provider and were not determined by assay-based typing. The repertoires were released in a freely available public database intended as a resource for research on the immune response to SARS-CoV-2. The dataset comprised deeply sampled blood TCRbeta repertoires from subjects exposed to, actively infected with, or recovered from COVID-19. Here is what the overall study found, with its caveats: The quantity of clinical and demographic metadata differed by source and by participant and was supplied without curation.

The CDR3 covers 12 residues, taking in both the cysteine and the phenylalanine. Only the CDR3 part of the read is kept: 36 bases, read in frame from the first base. Relative to germline, V is 7 bases shorter and J is 5 bases shorter, with 10 bases between their ends. The CDR1 and CDR2 encoded by the germline V gene are SGHDT and YYEEEE. In the prospective study, participants were about 18 to 95 years old, resided in about two dozen geographic areas of the United States, and were enrolled through a virtual design. In the prospective study, participants were assigned to cohorts based on the clinical history participants reported in a screening survey and a study questionnaire. Recovered participants in ImmuneRACE Cohort 3 were defined by two consecutive negative NP/OP PCR tests, clearance by a healthcare professional, or resolution of symptoms. Each participant in the prospective study had whole blood, serum and a nasopharyngeal or oropharyngeal swab collected by mobile phlebotomists. Prospective study participants could optionally give additional blood draws and questionnaires over an approximately 2-month period. Blood samples from the prospective study were shipped frozen or at room temperature prior to DNA extraction.

This clonotype was obtained from a woman in her forties who had recovered from COVID-19. The sequenced material came from PBMCs or T cells enriched from blood (not recorded which). The chain joins TRBV5-6 to TRBJ2-1, with TRBD2 tentatively as D gene (6 bases match). The CDR3: CASAGRNNEQFF. The DNA sequence follows: TGTGCCAGCGCCGGGAGAAACAATGAGCAGTTCTTC. The CDR3 plus the reference TRBV5-6 and TRBJ2-1 genes for the other parts give the full variable domain: DAGVTQSPTHLIKTRGQQVTLRCSPKSGHDTVSWYQQALGQGPQFIFQYYEEEERQRGNFPDRFSGHQFPNYSSELNVNALLLGDSALYLCASAGRNNEQFFGPGTRLTVL.